A selection of T cell receptor beta chains follows, all from one sample in a study of blood T cell repertoires in COVID-19. Generated by immunoSEQ multiplex PCR, the TCRdb table keeps only in-frame clones and is missing some. The sample gives 100,000 to 150,000 clones, more than 70% of which show up once; more than 1.4% is in the top ten. The specimen sequenced was peripheral blood. These receptor sequences come from a man in his sixties with acute or convalescent COVID-19. The CDR3 runs from the conserved cysteine through the conserved F or W. The order of the fields is CDR3 protein, CDR3 DNA, V gene, clone size, D gene, J gene. A D gene is named only where the DNA matches it firmly. Clone size is given for some rows only: seen once, a few or many times, or a class if the clone is expanded.

cdr3_aa: CSATPLETQYF
cdr3_nt: TGCAGTGCTACACCACTAGAGACCCAGTACTTC
v_call: TRBV20-1
clone_size: -
d_call: -
j_call: TRBJ2-5

cdr3_aa: CAIRDRPSDYGYTF
cdr3_nt: TGTGCCATCCGTGACAGGCCGAGTGACTATGGCTACACCTTC
v_call: TRBV10-3
clone_size: -
d_call: -
j_call: TRBJ1-2

cdr3_aa: CASRISAGQETQYF
cdr3_nt: TGCGCCAGCCGCATTTCGGCAGGGCAAGAGACCCAGTACTTC
v_call: TRBV5-1
clone_size: -
d_call: -
j_call: TRBJ2-5

cdr3_aa: CASSQVGAWSGNTIYF
cdr3_nt: TGTGCCAGCAGCCAAGTGGGGGCTTGGTCTGGAAACACCATATATTTT
v_call: TRBV14
clone_size: -
d_call: -
j_call: TRBJ1-3

cdr3_aa: CASSLVVGGEQYF
cdr3_nt: TGTGCCAGCAGCTTAGTTGTGGGAGGCGAGCAGTACTTC
v_call: TRBV11-1
clone_size: -
d_call: -
j_call: TRBJ2-7

cdr3_aa: CANSPTGNDEAFF
cdr3_nt: TGTGCCAATAGCCCGACAGGGAACGATGAAGCTTTCTTT
v_call: TRBV19
clone_size: -
d_call: TRBD1
j_call: TRBJ1-1

cdr3_aa: CASSAGYYGYTF
cdr3_nt: TGTGCCAGCAGCGCAGGGTACTATGGCTACACCTTC
v_call: TRBV9
clone_size: -
d_call: -
j_call: TRBJ1-2

cdr3_aa: CASSNRSRLNTEAFF
cdr3_nt: TGTGCCAGCAGCAACAGGAGTCGGTTGAACACTGAAGCTTTCTTT
v_call: TRBV7-9
clone_size: -
d_call: -
j_call: TRBJ1-1

cdr3_aa: CASSLAGTNTEAFF
cdr3_nt: TGTGCCAGTAGTTTAGCCGGTACGAACACTGAAGCTTTCTTT
v_call: TRBV19
clone_size: few
d_call: -
j_call: TRBJ1-1

cdr3_aa: CATSDPTGPTGDYGYTF
cdr3_nt: TGTGCCACCAGTGACCCTACTGGGCCGACAGGGGATTATGGCTACACCTTC
v_call: TRBV24-1
clone_size: once
d_call: TRBD1
j_call: TRBJ1-2

cdr3_aa: CASSMGGLAGAYEQYF
cdr3_nt: TGTGCCAGTAGTATGGGTGGACTAGCGGGGGCCTACGAGCAGTACTTC
v_call: TRBV19
clone_size: -
d_call: TRBD2
j_call: TRBJ2-7

cdr3_aa: CSASENRQDGYTF
cdr3_nt: TGCAGTGCTAGTGAGAACAGACAGGATGGCTACACCTTC
v_call: TRBV20-1
clone_size: once
d_call: -
j_call: TRBJ1-2

cdr3_aa: CASSLAGSYEQYF
cdr3_nt: TGTGCCAGCTCCCTGGCGGGATCCTACGAGCAGTACTTC
v_call: TRBV18
clone_size: -
d_call: -
j_call: TRBJ2-7

cdr3_aa: CASSTPYGYTF
cdr3_nt: TGTGCCAGCAGTACACCTTATGGCTACACCTTC
v_call: TRBV12-3/TRBV12-4
clone_size: -
d_call: -
j_call: TRBJ1-2

cdr3_aa: CASSSGRDDQPQHF
cdr3_nt: TGTGCCAGCAGTAGCGGTAGGGATGATCAGCCCCAGCATTTT
v_call: TRBV9
clone_size: -
d_call: -
j_call: TRBJ1-5

cdr3_aa: CASSERMTGALGIYF
cdr3_nt: TGTGCCAGCAGTGAAAGGATGACAGGGGCCCTGGGCATATATTTT
v_call: TRBV6-1
clone_size: -
d_call: TRBD1
j_call: TRBJ1-3

cdr3_aa: CASSTTRLAGYNEQFF
cdr3_nt: TGTGCCAGTAGTACGACTCGACTAGCGGGTTACAATGAGCAGTTCTTC
v_call: TRBV19
clone_size: -
d_call: TRBD2
j_call: TRBJ2-1

cdr3_aa: CASSFVGGEQYF
cdr3_nt: TGTGCCAGCAGCTTTGTTGGAGGTGAGCAGTACTTC
v_call: TRBV7-9
clone_size: -
d_call: -
j_call: TRBJ2-7

cdr3_aa: CASSLRGGNTEAFF
cdr3_nt: TGTGCCAGCAGTCTAAGGGGCGGGAACACTGAAGCTTTCTTT
v_call: TRBV27
clone_size: -
d_call: -
j_call: TRBJ1-1

cdr3_aa: CASSDGTGANYGYTF
cdr3_nt: TGTGCCAGTAGTGACGGGACAGGGGCTAACTATGGCTACACCTTC
v_call: TRBV19
clone_size: -
d_call: TRBD1
j_call: TRBJ1-2

cdr3_aa: CASSPPGRGEETQYF
cdr3_nt: TGTGCCAGCAGCCCCCCGGGGCGGGGGGAAGAGACCCAGTACTTC
v_call: TRBV6-5
clone_size: -
d_call: TRBD2
j_call: TRBJ2-5

cdr3_aa: CASSSRGSSPLHF
cdr3_nt: TGTGCCAGCAGTTCCAGGGGATCGTCACCCCTCCACTTT
v_call: TRBV6-5
clone_size: -
d_call: -
j_call: TRBJ1-6